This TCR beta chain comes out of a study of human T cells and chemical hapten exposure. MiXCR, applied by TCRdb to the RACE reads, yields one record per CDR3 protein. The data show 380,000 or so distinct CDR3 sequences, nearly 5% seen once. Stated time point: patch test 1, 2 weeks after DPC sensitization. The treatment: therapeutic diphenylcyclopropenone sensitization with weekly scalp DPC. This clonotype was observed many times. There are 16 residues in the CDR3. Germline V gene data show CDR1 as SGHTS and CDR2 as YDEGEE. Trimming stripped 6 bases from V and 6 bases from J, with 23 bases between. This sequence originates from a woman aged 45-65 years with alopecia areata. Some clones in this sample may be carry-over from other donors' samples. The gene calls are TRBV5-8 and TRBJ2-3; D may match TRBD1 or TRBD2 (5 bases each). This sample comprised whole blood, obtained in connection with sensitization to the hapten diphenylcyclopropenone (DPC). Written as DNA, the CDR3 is TGTGCCAGCACCCCACCCACCCGGGGCCCGAAGGATACGCAGTATTTT. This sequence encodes CASTPPTRGPKDTQYF. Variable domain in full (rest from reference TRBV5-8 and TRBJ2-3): EAGVTQSPTHLIKTRGQQATLRCSPISGHTSVYWYQQALGLGLQFLLWYDEGEERNRGNFPPRFSGRQFPNYSSELNVNALELEDSALYLCASTPPTRGPKDTQYFGPGTRLTVL.